These 26 T cell receptor beta chains share one sample of origin, sequenced in a study of T-cell reconstitution after alpha-beta-depleted transplantation in children. The TCRbeta library was prepared with unique molecular identifiers. TCRdb processed the PCR reads anew with MiXCR; each CDR3 protein has one entry. The sample has roughly 28,000 distinct CDR3 sequences; 15% to 20% are singletons. The source material was PBMCs, mostly from graft donor cells, sampled 60 days after TCRalphabeta/CD19-depleted stem cell transplant. These receptors all stem from a male patient between 2 and 10 years old who had a stem cell transplant for acute lymphoblastic leukemia, so the T cells may come from the graft donor.

This clonotype showed up just a few times. The V call is TRBV20-1, the J call TRBJ1-1, with D possibly TRBD1 on 5 matching bases. Trimming took off 3 bases at V and 1 base at J, with 12 bases between the two ends. In germline, CDR1 is DFQATT, CDR2 SNEGSKA (reference sequence). The CDR3 extends over 14 amino acids. In DNA, the CDR3 is TGCAGTGCTAGGAGACAGATCCCGAACACTGAAGCTTTCTTT. The encoded protein is CSARRQIPNTEAFF.

This clonotype was seen a few times. The chain couples TRBV4-3 to TRBJ2-7; tentative D call: TRBD1 (6 bases). The germline V gene has CDR1 LGHNA and CDR2 YSLEER. Trimming removed 0 bases at V and 6 bases at J, with 12 bases between. This CDR3 region has 14 residues. CDR3 nucleotides: TGCGCCAGCAGCCAAGATCAGGACAGAGGCGAGCAGTACTTC. It yields the protein CASSQDQDRGEQYF.

The V and J genes are TRBV20-1 and TRBJ1-2; the D gene is possibly TRBD1 (6 bases). Per germline, CDR1 DFQATT and CDR2 SNEGSKA (reference sequence). The CDR3 extends over 14 amino acids. V lost 1 base and J 7 bases, leaving 16 bases between the germline ends. The CDR3 DNA sequence: TGCAGTGCTAGAGTTATCGGGGGCGCGGGTGGCTACACCTTC. Encoded protein: CSARVIGGAGGYTF.

This clonotype was seen more than once but under ten times. J is TRBJ2-2 and V is TRBV4-3; a possible D gene is TRBD2 (6 bases). CDR3 length: 19 residues. CDR1 and CDR2 from the germline V gene are LGHNA and YSLEER. Trimming left V 0 bases short and J 1 base short, with 18 bases between. The CDR3 spells CASSQESVRVGLNTGELFF. The CDR3 DNA sequence: TGCGCCAGCAGCCAAGAATCGGTGCGGGTGGGACTGAACACCGGGGAGCTGTTTTTT.

The chain links TRBV3-1 to TRBJ2-7, with D hard to call. The CDR3 runs 14 residues. Germline-derived CDR1 and CDR2 are LGHDT and YNNKEL (reference sequence). V gave up 7 bases and J gave up 2 bases, with 15 bases separating them. CDR3: CASTRKDKTYEQYF. CDR3 coding DNA: TGTGCCAGCACCCGGAAAGACAAGACCTACGAGCAGTACTTC.

This clonotype has at least ten counts. The chain uses TRBV28 and TRBJ2-1; weak D call: TRBD2 (6 bases). The V gene's germline CDR1 is MDHEN and CDR2 SYDVKM. V dropped 6 bases and J dropped 8 bases, with 17 bases sitting between them. The CDR3 totals 14 residues. The CDR3 DNA is TGTGCCAGCAGAGGCGGAGGGAGTCGCGATGAGCAGTTCTTC. Amino acid sequence: CASRGGGSRDEQFF.

V and J are TRBV24-1 and TRBJ1-2, with D unresolved. The CDR3 covers 13 residues. Trimming removed 4 bases from V and 7 bases from J, with 12 bases in between. CDR1 KGHDR and CDR2 SFDVKD come from the germline V gene. The CDR3 DNA is TGTGCCACCAGTGACCACCGGGGATTTGGCTACACCTTC. Its protein is CATSDHRGFGYTF.

This clonotype was seen only once. The chain carries TRBV30 and TRBJ2-6; D gene uncertain. V shed 5 bases and J shed 0 bases, with 5 bases lying between them. The CDR3 is made up of 13 amino acids. Germline loops: CDR1 GTSNPN, CDR2 SVGIG (reference sequence). The CDR3 bases are TGTGCCTGGGGGTACTCTGGGGCCAACGTCCTGACTTTC. Its protein product is CAWGYSGANVLTF.

In this sample, this clonotype turned up a few times. This chain uses TRBV25-1 with TRBJ2-7; 10 bases are shared with TRBD1. The CDR3 is made up of 14 amino acids. V trimming: 1 base; J trimming: 3 bases; junction bases outside the gene matches: 0. The germline gives CDR1 MGHDK, CDR2 SYGVNS. CDR3 protein: CASSEWTGGYEQYF. For the CDR3, the DNA is TGTGCCAGCAGTGAATGGACAGGGGGCTACGAGCAGTACTTC.

Ten or more counts support this clonotype. The genes are TRBV4-2 and TRBJ1-6, with a possible D match to TRBD1 (5 bases). This CDR3 is 15 amino acids long. Germline V gene lookup returns CDR1 LGHNA and CDR2 YNFKEQ. Trimming cost V 0 bases and J 10 bases, with 13 bases left between them. The CDR3 region is CASSQDTGAGSPLHF. The CDR3 bases are TGTGCCAGCAGCCAAGATACCGGGGCAGGGTCACCCCTCCACTTT.

This clonotype was detected only a few times. The J gene is TRBJ2-7, the V gene TRBV5-1, with 9 bases aligning to TRBD1. The CDR3 consists of 14 residues. From germline, CDR1 is SGHRS and CDR2 YFSETQ. V lost 2 bases to trimming and J lost 4 bases; unmatched junction nucleotides: 4. CDR3 DNA sequence: TGCGCCAGCAGCTTATCGGGACAGGGTTACGAGCAGTACTTC. Translating gives CASSLSGQGYEQYF.

This clonotype was counted many times. The V gene is TRBV27, the J gene TRBJ1-2, with D tentatively TRBD1 (6 bases). With 0 bases removed from V and 1 base from J, the gap between germline ends came to 15 bases. Germline V lookup: CDR1 MNHEY, CDR2 SMNVEV (reference sequence). This CDR3 comprises 17 residues. CDR3 DNA sequence: TGTGCCAGCAGTTTATCTTCCAGGGGAGGGGGTAACTATGGCTACACCTTC. As protein: CASSLSSRGGGNYGYTF.

This clonotype appeared many times. The chain is built from TRBV7-2 and TRBJ2-7; D unclear. V was clipped by 2 bases and J by 4 bases, with 9 bases between them. The CDR3 covers 13 residues. Germline values: CDR1 SGHTA, CDR2 FQGNSA. CDR3 DNA sequence: TGTGCCAGCAGCTTATATGAAGATTACGAGCAGTACTTC. Translation: CASSLYEDYEQYF. Full variable domain (rest looked up from reference TRBV7-2 and TRBJ2-7): GAGVSQSPSNKVTEKGKDVELRCDPISGHTALYWYRQSLGQGLEFLIYFQGNSAPDKSGLPSDRFSAERTGGSVSTLTIQRTQQEDSAVYLCASSLYEDYEQYFGPGTRLTVT.

This clonotype showed up just a few times. This sequence joins TRBV11-2 and TRBJ1-1, with D unclear. Deletions cut 5 bases from V and 10 bases from J, with 17 bases between. The CDR3 totals 13 residues. The germline V gene encodes CDR1 SGHAT and CDR2 FQNNGV. The CDR3 is CASSVLRAPGAFF. CDR3 DNA: TGTGCCAGCAGCGTCCTCCGGGCCCCTGGAGCTTTCTTT.

Only a few counts were recorded for this clonotype. The chain employs TRBV29-1 and TRBJ2-2; the D is unclear. Per the germline V gene, CDR1 is SQVTM and CDR2 is ANQGSEA. The CDR3 is made up of 13 amino acids. Trimming left V 7 bases short and J 2 bases short, with 11 bases between. The DNA of the CDR3 is TGCAGCGGTGCGGCCACCAACACCGGGGAGCTGTTTTTT. Translating it yields CSGAATNTGELFF.

This clonotype was seen at least ten times. The chain combines TRBV5-5 with TRBJ2-7, with TRBD1 matching over 9 bases. This CDR3 has 16 amino acids. CDR1 SGHKS and CDR2 YYEKEE come from the germline V gene (reference sequence). V gave up 5 bases and J gave up 6 bases; unmatched junction bases: 15. CDR3 nucleotides: TGTGCCAGCAGTCCTACGTCCGGGACAGGGTTTTCCGAGCAGTACTTC. Its protein product is CASSPTSGTGFSEQYF.

J is TRBJ2-7 and V is TRBV4-2, with 9 bases matching TRBD2. Losses at the gene ends were 0 bases for V and 2 bases for J; bases not matched to a gene: 8. The CDR3 runs 17 residues. Germline CDR1 is LGHNA and CDR2 is YNFKEQ. The CDR3 DNA is TGTGCCAGCAGCCAAGATAGGGATCTAGCGGGGCCCTACGAGCAGTACTTC. This codes for CASSQDRDLAGPYEQYF.

The V and J genes are TRBV29-1 and TRBJ1-2; D perhaps matches TRBD1 (5 bases). The CDR3 contains 14 residues. With 6 bases removed from V and 6 bases from J, the gap between germline ends came to 20 bases. CDR1 and CDR2 (germline): SQVTM, ANQGSEA. The CDR3 bases are TGCAGCGTGGACCTGGGGGTACAGGTTGATGGCTACACCTTC. Translation: CSVDLGVQVDGYTF. The full variable domain, its missing parts supplied by reference TRBV29-1 and TRBJ1-2, is SAVISQKPSRDICQRGTSLTIQCQVDSQVTMMFWYRQQPGQSLTLIATANQGSEATYESGFVIDKFPISRPNLTFSTLTVSNMSPEDSSIYLCSVDLGVQVDGYTFGSGTRLTVV.

The chain recombines TRBV3-1 with TRBJ2-5; D possibly matches TRBD1 or TRBD2 (5 bases each). This CDR3 has 16 amino acids. The V end was cut by 1 base, the J end by 7 bases, with 19 bases between. Germline V CDR1 and CDR2: LGHDT, YNNKEL (reference sequence). The CDR3 DNA is TGTGCCAGCAGCCAAGCTTGGGACGGCGCCATCGCGACCCAGTACTTC. This gives the protein CASSQAWDGAIATQYF.

This clonotype was observed a few times. V gene TRBV7-9 combines with J gene TRBJ2-3; D might be TRBD1 (6 bases). V was pared by 5 bases and J by 1 base, with 13 bases between. In germline, CDR1 is SEHNR, CDR2 FQNEAQ (reference sequence). The CDR3 spans 15 residues. CDR3 sequence: CASSPTSGGTDTQYF. In DNA, the CDR3 is TGTGCCAGCAGCCCAACTTCAGGGGGCACAGATACGCAGTATTTT.

This clonotype has just a few counts. The rearrangement uses TRBV7-2 and TRBJ2-1, with D perhaps matching TRBD2 (5 bases). The V end was cut by 0 bases, the J end by 6 bases, with 21 bases between. The germline V gene encodes CDR1 SGHTA and CDR2 FQGNSA. This CDR3 comprises 18 residues. The CDR3 region is CASSLAGDFRFTSNEQFF. CDR3 nucleotide sequence: TGTGCCAGCAGCTTAGCGGGAGACTTCCGTTTCACATCCAATGAGCAGTTCTTC.

J is TRBJ1-1 and V is TRBV20-1, with D unresolved. The V gene's germline CDR1 is DFQATT and CDR2 SNEGSKA (reference sequence). The ends were cut back, 3 bases at V and 1 base at J, with 6 bases in the middle. The CDR3 covers 12 residues. Here the CDR3 reads CSARVQNTEAFF. CDR3 in DNA: TGCAGTGCTAGGGTACAGAACACTGAAGCTTTCTTT.

The V gene is TRBV20-1, the J gene TRBJ1-1, with TRBD1 matching 12 bases. The V and J ends lost 4 bases and 7 bases, in that order; junction bases with no gene match: 7. The V gene's germline CDR1 is DFQATT and CDR2 SNEGSKA (reference sequence). The CDR3 extends over 14 amino acids. The CDR3 protein is CSATRDRGPSEAFF. The CDR3 bases are TGCAGTGCTACCCGGGACAGGGGGCCAAGTGAAGCTTTCTTT.

V gene TRBV28 combines with J gene TRBJ1-4; perhaps TRBD1 as D (6 bases). The germline V gene has CDR1 MDHEN and CDR2 SYDVKM. This CDR3 comprises 17 residues. Trimming took 4 bases from V and 3 from J, leaving 18 bases between them. The CDR3 DNA reads as TGTGCCAGCAGTTCTTCATGGAGGGGGTCGGCTAATGAAAAACTGTTTTTT. Its translation is CASSSSWRGSANEKLFF.

This clonotype was seen many times. The rearrangement joins TRBV5-5 to TRBJ1-2; the match to TRBD1 covers 11 bases. Unmatched junction bases numbered 10, after V lost 2 bases and J lost 4 bases. Germline V gene sequence: CDR1 SGHKS, CDR2 YYEKEE (reference sequence). The CDR3 loop spans 17 amino acids. This CDR3 is CASSFSPDRGLGYGYTF. CDR3 DNA sequence: TGTGCCAGCAGCTTCAGTCCGGACAGGGGGCTCGGCTATGGCTACACCTTC.

This clonotype appeared many times. The chain is built from TRBV6-5 and TRBJ2-7; D might be TRBD1 or TRBD2, each matching 5 bases. The CDR3 runs to 16 residues. Germline V gene lookup returns CDR1 MNHEY and CDR2 SVGAGI. V was trimmed by 0 bases and J by 3 bases, leaving 15 bases between them. The DNA of the CDR3 is TGTGCCAGCAGTTACTCCTCGGGGCGACGAGTCTACGAGCAGTACTTC. Amino acids: CASSYSSGRRVYEQYF.